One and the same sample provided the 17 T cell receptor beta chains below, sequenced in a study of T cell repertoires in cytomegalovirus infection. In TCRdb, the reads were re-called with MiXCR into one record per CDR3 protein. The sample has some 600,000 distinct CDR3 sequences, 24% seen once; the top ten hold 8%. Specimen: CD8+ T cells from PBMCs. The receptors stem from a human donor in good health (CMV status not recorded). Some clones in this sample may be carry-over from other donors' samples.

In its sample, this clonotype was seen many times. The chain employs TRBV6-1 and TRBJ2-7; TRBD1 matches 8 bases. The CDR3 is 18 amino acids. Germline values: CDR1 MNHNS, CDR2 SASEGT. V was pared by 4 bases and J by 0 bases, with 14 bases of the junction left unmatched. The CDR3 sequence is CASSGAGQGQESSYEQYV. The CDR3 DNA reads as TGTGCCAGCAGTGGAGCCGGACAGGGCCAAGAAAGCTCCTACGAGCAGTACGTC.

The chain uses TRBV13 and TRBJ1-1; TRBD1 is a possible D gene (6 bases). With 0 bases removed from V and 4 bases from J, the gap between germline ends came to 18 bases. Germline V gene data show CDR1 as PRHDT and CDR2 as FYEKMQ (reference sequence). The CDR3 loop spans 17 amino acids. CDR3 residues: CASSLGILGHTGTEAFF. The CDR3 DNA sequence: TGTGCCAGCAGCTTAGGGATTCTGGGACACACGGGCACTGAAGCTTTCTTT.

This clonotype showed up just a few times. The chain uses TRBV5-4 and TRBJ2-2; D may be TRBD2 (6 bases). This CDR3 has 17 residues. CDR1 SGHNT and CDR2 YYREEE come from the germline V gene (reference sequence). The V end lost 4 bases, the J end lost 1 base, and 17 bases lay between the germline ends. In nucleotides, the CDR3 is TGTGCCAGCAGCCCGAAAGGTGCGGGGCAGAACACCGGGGAGCTGTTTTTT. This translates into CASSPKGAGQNTGELFF.

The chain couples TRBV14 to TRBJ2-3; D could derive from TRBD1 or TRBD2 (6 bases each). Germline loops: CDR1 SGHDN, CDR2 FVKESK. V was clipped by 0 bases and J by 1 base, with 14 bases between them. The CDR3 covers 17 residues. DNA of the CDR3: TGTGCCAGCAGCCAAGATCTAGTAGGGGGGCGCACAGATACGCAGTATTTT. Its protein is CASSQDLVGGRTDTQYF.

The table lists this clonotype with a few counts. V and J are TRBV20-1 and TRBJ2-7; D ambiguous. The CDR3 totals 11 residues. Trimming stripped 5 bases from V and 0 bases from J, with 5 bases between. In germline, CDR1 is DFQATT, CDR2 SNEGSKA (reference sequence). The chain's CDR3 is CSAWASYEQYV. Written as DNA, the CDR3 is TGCAGTGCTTGGGCCTCCTACGAGCAGTACGTC.

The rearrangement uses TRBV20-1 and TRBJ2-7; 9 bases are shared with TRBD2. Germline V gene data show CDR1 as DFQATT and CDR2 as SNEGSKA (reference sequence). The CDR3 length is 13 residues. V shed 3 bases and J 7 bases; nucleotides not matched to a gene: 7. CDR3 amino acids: CSARGLAVREQYV. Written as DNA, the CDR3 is TGCAGTGCTAGGGGACTAGCTGTGCGGGAGCAGTACGTC.

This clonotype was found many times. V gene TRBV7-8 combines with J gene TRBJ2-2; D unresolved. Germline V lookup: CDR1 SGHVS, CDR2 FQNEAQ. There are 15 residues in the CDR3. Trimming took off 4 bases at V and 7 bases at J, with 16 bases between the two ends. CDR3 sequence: CASSYRIQGVGELFF. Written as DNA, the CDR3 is TGTGCCAGCAGCTATCGGATTCAAGGAGTCGGGGAGCTGTTTTTT.

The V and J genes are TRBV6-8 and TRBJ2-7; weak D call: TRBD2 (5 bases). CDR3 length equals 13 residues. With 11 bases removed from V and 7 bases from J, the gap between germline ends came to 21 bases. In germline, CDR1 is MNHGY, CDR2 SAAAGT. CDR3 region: CASRGSKGLEQYF. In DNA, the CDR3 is TGTGCCTCGAGAGGGTCCAAGGGCCTAGAGCAGTACTTC.

The CDR3 DNA sequence: TGTGCCAGCAGCCAAGGAGAGGGAAGCAATCAGCCCCAGCATTTT. It translates to CASSQGEGSNQPQHF. The chain links TRBV4-2 to TRBJ1-5, with no clear D. Germline CDR1 LGHNA, CDR2 YNFKEQ. V was trimmed by 1 base and J by 1 base, leaving 8 bases between them. This CDR3 is built from 15 residues.

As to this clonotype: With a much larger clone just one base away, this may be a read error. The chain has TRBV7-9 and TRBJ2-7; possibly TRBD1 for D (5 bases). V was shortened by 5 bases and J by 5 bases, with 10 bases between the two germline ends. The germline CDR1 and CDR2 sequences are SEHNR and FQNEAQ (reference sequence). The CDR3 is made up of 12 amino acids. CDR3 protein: CASSPTVNEQYF. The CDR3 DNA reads TGTGCCAGCAGCCCGACAGTGAACGAGCAGTACTTC.

CDR3 bases: TGCAGTGCTAGAGATTCCGGGGATTCCTACGAGCAGTACTTC. This sequence encodes CSARDSGDSYEQYF. The chain couples TRBV20-1 to TRBJ2-7, with TRBD2 as a possible D gene (5 bases). The ends were cut back, 0 bases at V and 1 base at J, with 10 bases in the middle. Germline V gene sequence: CDR1 DFQATT, CDR2 SNEGSKA (reference sequence). The CDR3 runs to 14 residues.

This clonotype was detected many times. The CDR3 DNA sequence: TGTGCCAGCAGTTTATCACGACAGACAGGGGCCTTCAATGAAAAACTGTTTTTT. This translates into CASSLSRQTGAFNEKLFF. The chain has TRBV28 and TRBJ1-4; the match to TRBD1 covers 8 bases. Germline CDR1 reads MDHEN; CDR2 reads SYDVKM. Losses at the gene ends were 1 base for V and 5 bases for J; bases not matched to a gene: 12. The CDR3 has 18 amino acids. Drawing the rest from reference TRBV28 and TRBJ1-4, the complete variable domain is DVKVTQSSRYLVKRTGEKVFLECVQDMDHENMFWYRQDPGLGLRLIYFSYDVKMKEKGDIPEGYSVSREKKERFSLILESASTNQTSMYLCASSLSRQTGAFNEKLFFGSGTQLSVL.

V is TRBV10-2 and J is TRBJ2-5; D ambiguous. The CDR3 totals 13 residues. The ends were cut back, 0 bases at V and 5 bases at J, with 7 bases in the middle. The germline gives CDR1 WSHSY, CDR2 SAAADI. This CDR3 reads CASSESFWETQYF. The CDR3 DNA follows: TGCGCCAGCAGTGAGTCGTTTTGGGAGACCCAGTACTTC.

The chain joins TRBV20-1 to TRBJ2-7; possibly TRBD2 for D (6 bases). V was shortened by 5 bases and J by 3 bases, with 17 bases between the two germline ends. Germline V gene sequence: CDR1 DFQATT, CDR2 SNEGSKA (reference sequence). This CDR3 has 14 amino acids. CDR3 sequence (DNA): TGCAGTGCTGGCGGGGTAGAACTCGGCTACGAGCAGTACTTC. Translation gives CSAGGVELGYEQYF.

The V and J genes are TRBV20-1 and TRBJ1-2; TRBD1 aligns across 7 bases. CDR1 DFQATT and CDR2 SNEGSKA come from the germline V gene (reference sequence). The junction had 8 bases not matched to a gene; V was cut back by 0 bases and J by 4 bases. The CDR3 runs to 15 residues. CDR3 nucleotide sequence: TGCAGTGCTAGAGATGGGCAGGGGGACCCCTATGGCTACACCTTC. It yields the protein CSARDGQGDPYGYTF.

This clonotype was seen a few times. DNA for the CDR3: TGCAGTGCTAGAGTAAACAAACTCGCGCGTGATAATTCACCCCTCCACTTT. It encodes CSARVNKLARDNSPLHF. The chain couples TRBV20-1 to TRBJ1-6; no clear D. The CDR3 spans 17 residues. V was clipped by 1 base and J by 5 bases, with 18 bases between them. Germline V CDR1 and CDR2: DFQATT, SNEGSKA (reference sequence).

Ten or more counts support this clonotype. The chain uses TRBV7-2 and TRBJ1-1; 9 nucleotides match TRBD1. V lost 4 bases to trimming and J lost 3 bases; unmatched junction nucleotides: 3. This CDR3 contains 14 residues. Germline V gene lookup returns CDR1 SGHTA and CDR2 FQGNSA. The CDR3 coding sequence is TGTGCCAGCAGCTGGACAGGGGCGGACACTGAAGCTTTCTTT. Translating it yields CASSWTGADTEAFF. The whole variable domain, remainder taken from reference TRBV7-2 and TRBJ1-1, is GAGVSQSPSNKVTEKGKDVELRCDPISGHTALYWYRQSLGQGLEFLIYFQGNSAPDKSGLPSDRFSAERTGGSVSTLTIQRTQQEDSAVYLCASSWTGADTEAFFGQGTRLTVV.